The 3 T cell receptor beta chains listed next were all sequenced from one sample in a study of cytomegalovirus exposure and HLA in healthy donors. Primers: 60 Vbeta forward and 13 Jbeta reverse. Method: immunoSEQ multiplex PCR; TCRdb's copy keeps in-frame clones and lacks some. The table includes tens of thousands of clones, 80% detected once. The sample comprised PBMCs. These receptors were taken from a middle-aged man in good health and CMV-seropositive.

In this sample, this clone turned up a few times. The CDR3 sequence is CSAMGTGTNFYEQYF. The DNA for the CDR3 is TGCAGCGCCATGGGAACCGGGACAAACTTCTACGAGCAGTACTTC. V gene TRBV29-1 combines with J gene TRBJ2-7, with D perhaps TRBD1 (6 bases). This CDR3 has 15 amino acids. The V gene's germline CDR1 is SQVTM and CDR2 ANQGSEA. V was shortened by 7 bases and J by 3 bases, with 22 bases between the two germline ends.

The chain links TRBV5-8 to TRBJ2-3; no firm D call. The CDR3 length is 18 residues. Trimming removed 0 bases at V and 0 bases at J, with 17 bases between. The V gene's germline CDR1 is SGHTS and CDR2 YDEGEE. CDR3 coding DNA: TGTGCCAGCAGCTTGGGGTTCGAGATGTGGGCTAGCACAGATACGCAGTATTTT. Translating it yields CASSLGFEMWASTDTQYF.

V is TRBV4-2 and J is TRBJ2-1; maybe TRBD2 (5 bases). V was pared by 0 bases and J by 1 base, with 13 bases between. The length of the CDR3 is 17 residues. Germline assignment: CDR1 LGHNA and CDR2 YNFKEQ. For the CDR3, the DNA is TGTGCCAGCAGCCAAGATCGGGGTATGAGTTCCTACAATGAGCAGTTCTTC. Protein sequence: CASSQDRGMSSYNEQFF.